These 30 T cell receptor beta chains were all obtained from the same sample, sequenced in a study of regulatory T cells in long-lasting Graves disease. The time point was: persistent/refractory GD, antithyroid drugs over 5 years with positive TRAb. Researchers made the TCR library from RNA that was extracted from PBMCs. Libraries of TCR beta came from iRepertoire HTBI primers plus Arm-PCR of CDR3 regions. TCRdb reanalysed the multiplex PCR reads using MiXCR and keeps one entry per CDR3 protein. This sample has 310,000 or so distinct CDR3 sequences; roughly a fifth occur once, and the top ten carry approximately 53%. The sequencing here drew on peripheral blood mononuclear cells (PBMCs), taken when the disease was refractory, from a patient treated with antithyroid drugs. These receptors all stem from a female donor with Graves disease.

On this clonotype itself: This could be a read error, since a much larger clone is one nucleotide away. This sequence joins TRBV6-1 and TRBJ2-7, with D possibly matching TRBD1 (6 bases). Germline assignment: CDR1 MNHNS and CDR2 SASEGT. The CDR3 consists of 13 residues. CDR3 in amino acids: CASGGHVSYEQCF. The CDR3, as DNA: TGTGCCAGCGGGGGACATGTTTCCTACGAGCAGTGCTTC.

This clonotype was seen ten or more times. The CDR3 DNA follows: TGTGCCAGCAGTCCAGGGGGCGCCAATAACTACGAGCAGTACTTC. Translating it yields CASSPGGANNYEQYF. The chain carries TRBV6-1 and TRBJ2-7; 8 nucleotides line up with TRBD1. This CDR3 is built from 15 residues. Per the germline V gene, CDR1 is MNHNS and CDR2 is SASEGT. V was clipped by 5 bases and J by 3 bases; unmatched bases: 9.

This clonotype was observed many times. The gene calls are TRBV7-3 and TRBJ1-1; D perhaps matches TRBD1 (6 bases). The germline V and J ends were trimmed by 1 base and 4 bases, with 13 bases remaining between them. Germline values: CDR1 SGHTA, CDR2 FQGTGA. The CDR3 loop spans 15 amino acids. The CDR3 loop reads CASSLRGAGTTEAFF. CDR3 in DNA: TGTGCCAGCAGCTTAAGGGGGGCAGGAACCACTGAAGCTTTCTTT.

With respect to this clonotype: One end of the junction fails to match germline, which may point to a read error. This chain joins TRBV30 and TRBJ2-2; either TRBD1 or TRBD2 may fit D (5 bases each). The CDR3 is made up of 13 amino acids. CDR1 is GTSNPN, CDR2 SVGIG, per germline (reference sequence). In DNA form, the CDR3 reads TGTGCCTGGAAAGGGACGGACACCGGGGAGCTGCTTTTT. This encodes CAWKGTDTGELLF.

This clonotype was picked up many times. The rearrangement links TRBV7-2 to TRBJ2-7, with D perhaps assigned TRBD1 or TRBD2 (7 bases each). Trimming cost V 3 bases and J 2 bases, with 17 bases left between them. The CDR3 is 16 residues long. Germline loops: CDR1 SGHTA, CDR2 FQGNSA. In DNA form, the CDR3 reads TGTGCCAGCAGCTTTTCGGGCAGGGGGGGAACCTACGAGCAGTACTTC. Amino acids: CASSFSGRGGTYEQYF.

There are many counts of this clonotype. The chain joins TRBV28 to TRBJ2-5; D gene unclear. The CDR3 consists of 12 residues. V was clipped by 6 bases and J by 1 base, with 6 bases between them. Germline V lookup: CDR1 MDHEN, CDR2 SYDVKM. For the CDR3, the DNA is TGTGCCAGCAGAGCCTTCCAAGAGACCCAGTACTTC. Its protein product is CASRAFQETQYF. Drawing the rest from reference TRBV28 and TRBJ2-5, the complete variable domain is DVKVTQSSRYLVKRTGEKVFLECVQDMDHENMFWYRQDPGLGLRLIYFSYDVKMKEKGDIPEGYSVSREKKERFSLILESASTNQTSMYLCASRAFQETQYFGPGTRLLVL.

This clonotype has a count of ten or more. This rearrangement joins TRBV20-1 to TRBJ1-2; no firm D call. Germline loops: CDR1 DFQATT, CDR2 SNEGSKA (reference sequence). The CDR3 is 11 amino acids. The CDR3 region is CSAEKSYGYTF. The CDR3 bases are TGCAGCGCTGAGAAAAGCTATGGCTACACCTTC.

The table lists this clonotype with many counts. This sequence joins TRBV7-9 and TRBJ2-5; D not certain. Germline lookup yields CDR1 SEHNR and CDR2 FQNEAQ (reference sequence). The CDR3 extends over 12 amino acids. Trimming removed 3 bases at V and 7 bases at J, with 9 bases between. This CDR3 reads CASSFPSATQYF. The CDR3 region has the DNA TGTGCCAGCAGCTTTCCGAGCGCGACCCAGTACTTC.

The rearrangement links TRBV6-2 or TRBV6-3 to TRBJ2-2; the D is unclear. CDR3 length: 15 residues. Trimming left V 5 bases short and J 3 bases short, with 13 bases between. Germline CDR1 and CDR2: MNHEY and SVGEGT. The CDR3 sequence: CASSIATTYTGELFF. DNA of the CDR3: TGTGCCAGCAGTATCGCGACGACATACACCGGGGAGCTGTTTTTT.

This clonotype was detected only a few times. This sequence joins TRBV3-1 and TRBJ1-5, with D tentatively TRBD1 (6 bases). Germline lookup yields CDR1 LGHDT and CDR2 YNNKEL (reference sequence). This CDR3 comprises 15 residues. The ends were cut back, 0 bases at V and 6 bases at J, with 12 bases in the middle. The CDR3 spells CASSQDGGAGQPQHF. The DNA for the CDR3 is TGTGCCAGCAGCCAAGATGGGGGGGCAGGTCAGCCCCAGCATTTT.

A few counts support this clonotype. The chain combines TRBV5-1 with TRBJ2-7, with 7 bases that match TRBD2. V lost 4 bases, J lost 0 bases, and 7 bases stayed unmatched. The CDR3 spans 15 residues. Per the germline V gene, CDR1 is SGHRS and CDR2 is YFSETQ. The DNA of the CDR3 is TGCGCCAGCAGCAATAGCGGGCCTAGCTCCTACGAGCAGTACTTC. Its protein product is CASSNSGPSSYEQYF.

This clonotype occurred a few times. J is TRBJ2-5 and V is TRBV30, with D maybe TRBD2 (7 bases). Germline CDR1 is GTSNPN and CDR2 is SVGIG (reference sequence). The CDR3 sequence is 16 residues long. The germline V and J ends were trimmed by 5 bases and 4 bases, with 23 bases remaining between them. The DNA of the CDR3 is TGTGCCTGGGGGAGTGTGGGAGGGGGGAGTCGAGAGACCCAGTACTTC. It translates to CAWGSVGGGSRETQYF.

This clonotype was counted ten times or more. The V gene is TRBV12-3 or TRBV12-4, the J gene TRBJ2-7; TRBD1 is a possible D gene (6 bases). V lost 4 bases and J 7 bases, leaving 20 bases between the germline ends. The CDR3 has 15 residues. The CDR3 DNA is TGTGCCAGCAGTTCGGAGACAAGGGGGTTGAGAGAGCAGTACTTC. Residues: CASSSETRGLREQYF.

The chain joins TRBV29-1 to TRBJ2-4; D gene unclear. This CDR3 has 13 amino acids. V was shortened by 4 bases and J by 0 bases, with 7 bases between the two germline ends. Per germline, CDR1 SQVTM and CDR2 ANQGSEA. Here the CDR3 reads CSVGSLAKNIQYF. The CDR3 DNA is TGCAGCGTTGGGTCTCTAGCCAAAAACATTCAGTACTTC.

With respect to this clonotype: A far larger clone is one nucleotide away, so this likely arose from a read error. DNA of the CDR3: TGTGCCAGCAGCGAAGCGAACCACGAGCAGTACTTC. It codes for CASSEANHEQYF. The chain links TRBV28 to TRBJ2-7; D not resolved. Trimming pared 6 bases from V and 5 bases from J, leaving 11 bases between. Germline assignment: CDR1 MDHEN and CDR2 SYDVKM. The CDR3 is made up of 12 amino acids. The entire variable domain, with the rest obtained from reference TRBV28 and TRBJ2-7, is as follows: DVKVTQSSRYLVKRTGEKVFLECVQDMDHENMFWYRQDPGLGLRLIYFSYDVKMKEKGDIPEGYSVSREKKERFSLILESASTNQTSMYLCASSEANHEQYFGPGTRLTVT.

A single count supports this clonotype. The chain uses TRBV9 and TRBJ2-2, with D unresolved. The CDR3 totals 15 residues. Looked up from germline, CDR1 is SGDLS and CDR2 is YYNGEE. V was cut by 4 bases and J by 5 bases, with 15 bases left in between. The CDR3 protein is CASSRGYLETGELFF. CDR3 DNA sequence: TGTGCCAGCAGCCGAGGCTACTTAGAGACCGGGGAGCTGTTTTTT. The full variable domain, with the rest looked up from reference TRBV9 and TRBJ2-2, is DSGVTQTPKHLITATGQRVTLRCSPRSGDLSVYWYQQSLDQGLQFLIQYYNGEERAKGNILERFSAQQFPDLHSELNLSSLELGDSALYFCASSRGYLETGELFFGEGSRLTVL.

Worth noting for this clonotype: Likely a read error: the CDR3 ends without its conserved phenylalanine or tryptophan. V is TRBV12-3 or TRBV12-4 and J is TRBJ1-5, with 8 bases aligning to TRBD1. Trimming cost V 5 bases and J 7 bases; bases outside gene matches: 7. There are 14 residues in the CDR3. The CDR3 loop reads CASSRMDRAQPQHL. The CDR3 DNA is TGTGCCAGCAGTAGGATGGACAGGGCCCAGCCCCAGCATCTT.

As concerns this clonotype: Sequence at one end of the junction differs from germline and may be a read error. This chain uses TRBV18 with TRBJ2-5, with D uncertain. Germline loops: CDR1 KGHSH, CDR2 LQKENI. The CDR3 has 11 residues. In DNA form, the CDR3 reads TGTACCAGCTCGCCGGAAGAGACCCAGTACTTC. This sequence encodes CTSSPEETQYF.

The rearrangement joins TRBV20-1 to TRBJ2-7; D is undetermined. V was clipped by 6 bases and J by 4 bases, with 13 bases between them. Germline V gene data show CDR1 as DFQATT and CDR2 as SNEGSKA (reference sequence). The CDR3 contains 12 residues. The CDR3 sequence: CSAAGCGYEQYF. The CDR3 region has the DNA TGCAGTGCCGCCGGCTGCGGTTACGAGCAGTACTTC.

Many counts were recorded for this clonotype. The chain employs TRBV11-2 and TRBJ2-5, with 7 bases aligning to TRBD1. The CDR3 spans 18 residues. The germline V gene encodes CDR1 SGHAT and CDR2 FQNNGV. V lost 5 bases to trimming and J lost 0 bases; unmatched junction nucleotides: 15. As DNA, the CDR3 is TGTGCCAGCAGCCCCTCTTTACAGGGGAACCCCTACCAAGAGACCCAGTACTTC. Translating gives CASSPSLQGNPYQETQYF.

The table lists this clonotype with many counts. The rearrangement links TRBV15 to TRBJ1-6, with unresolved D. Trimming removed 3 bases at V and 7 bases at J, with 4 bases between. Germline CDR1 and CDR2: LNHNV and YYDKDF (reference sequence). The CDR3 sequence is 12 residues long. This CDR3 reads CATSSENSPLHF. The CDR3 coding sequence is TGTGCCACCAGCAGCGAGAATTCACCCCTCCACTTT.

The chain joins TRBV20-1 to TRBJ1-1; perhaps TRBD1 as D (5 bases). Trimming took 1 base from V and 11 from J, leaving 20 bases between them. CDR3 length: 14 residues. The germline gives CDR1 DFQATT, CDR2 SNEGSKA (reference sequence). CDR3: CSARAPGSQGEAFF. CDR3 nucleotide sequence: TGCAGTGCTAGAGCCCCCGGGTCCCAAGGGGAGGCTTTCTTT.

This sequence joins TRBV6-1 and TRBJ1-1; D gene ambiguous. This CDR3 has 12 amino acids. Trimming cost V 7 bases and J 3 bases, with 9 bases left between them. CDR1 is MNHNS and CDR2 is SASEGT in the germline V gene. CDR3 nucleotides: TGTGCCAGCAATAGGGTACACACTGAAGCTTTCTTT. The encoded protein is CASNRVHTEAFF.

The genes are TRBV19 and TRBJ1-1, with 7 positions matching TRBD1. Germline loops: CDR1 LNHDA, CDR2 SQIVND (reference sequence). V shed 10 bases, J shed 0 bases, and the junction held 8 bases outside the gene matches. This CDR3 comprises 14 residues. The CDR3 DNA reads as TGTGCCACCCGAGACAGGGCTCTGAACACTGAAGCTTTCTTT. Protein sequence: CATRDRALNTEAFF.

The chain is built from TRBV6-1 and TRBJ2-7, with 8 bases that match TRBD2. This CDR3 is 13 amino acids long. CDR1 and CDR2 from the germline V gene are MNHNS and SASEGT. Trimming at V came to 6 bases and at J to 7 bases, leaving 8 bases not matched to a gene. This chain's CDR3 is CASRSSGFDEQYF. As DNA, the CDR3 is TGTGCCAGCAGGTCTAGCGGGTTCGATGAGCAGTACTTC.

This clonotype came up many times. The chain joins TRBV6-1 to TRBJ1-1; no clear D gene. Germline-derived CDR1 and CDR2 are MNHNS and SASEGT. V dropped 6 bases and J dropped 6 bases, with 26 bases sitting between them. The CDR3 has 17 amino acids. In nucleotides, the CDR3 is TGTGCCAGCAGGACTCTACGAGTATCGGGTCAAGCGTCTGAAGCTTTCTTT. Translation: CASRTLRVSGQASEAFF.

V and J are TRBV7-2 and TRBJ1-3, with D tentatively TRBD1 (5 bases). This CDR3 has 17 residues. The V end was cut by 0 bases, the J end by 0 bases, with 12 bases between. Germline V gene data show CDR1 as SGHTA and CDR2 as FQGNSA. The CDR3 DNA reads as TGTGCCAGCAGCTTAGCCGGGACGGAATTCTCTGGAAACACCATATATTTT. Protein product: CASSLAGTEFSGNTIYF.

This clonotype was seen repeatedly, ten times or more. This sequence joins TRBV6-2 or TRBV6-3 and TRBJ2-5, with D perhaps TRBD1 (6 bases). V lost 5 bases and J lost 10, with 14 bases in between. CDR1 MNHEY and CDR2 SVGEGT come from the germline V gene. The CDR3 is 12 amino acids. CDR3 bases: TGTGCCAGCAGTAGTACCATAGGGGGCCAGTACTTC. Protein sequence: CASSSTIGGQYF.

CDR3: CSAASTNGGIYYEQYF. CDR3 nucleotides: TGCAGTGCCGCGAGCACGAATGGGGGGATTTACTACGAGCAGTACTTC. The rearrangement links TRBV20-1 to TRBJ2-7; a weak D match, TRBD2 (6 bases). There are 16 residues in the CDR3. CDR1 is DFQATT and CDR2 is SNEGSKA in the germline V gene (reference sequence). V was cut by 6 bases and J by 3 bases, with 24 bases left in between.

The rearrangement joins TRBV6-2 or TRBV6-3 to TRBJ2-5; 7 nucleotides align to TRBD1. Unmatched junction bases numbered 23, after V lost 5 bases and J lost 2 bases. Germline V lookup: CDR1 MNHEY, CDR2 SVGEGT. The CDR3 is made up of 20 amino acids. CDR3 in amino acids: CASSPRWATGKGGPQETQYF. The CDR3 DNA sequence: TGTGCCAGCAGTCCTAGGTGGGCGACAGGGAAAGGAGGTCCGCAAGAGACCCAGTACTTC.